This T cell receptor beta chain came from a study of blood T cell repertoires in COVID-19. Looking at the study overall: Specimens from acute and convalescent COVID-19 originated in the United States, Italy and Spain. T cells, B-cell-depleted T cells, or PBMCs provided the cDNA or gDNA that served as material.

The authors' processing: Cell counts per sample came from amplifying reference gene primers. Sequencing used immunoSEQ multiplex PCR; TCRdb keeps in-frame clones, though not all of them. The DNA gave D and trimming, while V, J and clone size come from that table. The data show approximately 170,000 clones, with approximately 90% seen just once and under 2% held by the top ten. The origin of this receptor is a man younger than 35 who had recovered from COVID-19. The sample comprised peripheral blood.

The CDR3 DNA follows: TGTGCCAGCAATTCCGGGACTGTGGGGGAGTACTTC. It encodes CASNSGTVGEYF. V gene TRBV2 combines with J gene TRBJ2-5; TRBD2 is a possible D gene (6 bases). The CDR3 sequence is 12 residues long. Germline values: CDR1 SNHLY, CDR2 FYNNEI. Trimming left V 7 bases short and J 12 bases short, with 18 bases between.